This TCR beta chain derives from a study of blood T cell repertoires in COVID-19. Data came from immunoSEQ multiplex PCR; TCRdb stores just in-frame clones and leaves some out. This sample carries around 80,000 clones, roughly four fifths of them seen once, and the ten largest clones take more than 9%. V lost 6 bases and J lost 2; bases outside the gene matches: 3. CDR3 length: 13 amino acids. V is TRBV12-3 or TRBV12-4 and J is TRBJ2-5; 7 bases match TRBD1. The receptor was isolated from a man aged 60 to 75 with acute or convalescent COVID-19. The sample consisted of peripheral blood. The CDR3 DNA reads as TGTGCCAGCAGCGGGACAGTTCAAGAGACCCAGTACTTC. This sequence encodes CASSGTVQETQYF.